What follows is one T cell receptor (beta chain) and its context. What it binds is not known. V lost 4 bases and J lost 2; bases outside the gene matches: 5. Germline V gene data show CDR1 as LGHDT and CDR2 as YNNKEL (reference sequence). The CDR3 consists of 15 residues. This record belongs to a study of early T cells in non-severe SARS-CoV-2 infection. About the study: Sequencing was performed on bulk RNA from unsorted whole blood, leaving chains unpaired.

General observations from the study: Sequences matched to VDJdb favored anti-spike CD8 responses, while private and CD4 specificities were missed.

Each single cDNA molecule received a unique molecular identifier. TCRdb itself ran the 5' RACE reads through MiXCR, one entry per CDR3 protein. The data contain some 38,000 distinct CDR3 sequences, about 4.5% of them seen just once; the ten biggest clones take up about 17%. Sequencing was carried out using whole blood. The receptor comes from an adult who was a healthcare worker with PCR-confirmed SARS-CoV-2 infection or an uninfected control (not recorded which). The chain has TRBV3-1 and TRBJ2-7; 10 positions match TRBD2. CDR3 residues: CASSRAGGPTYEQYF. The CDR3 region has the DNA TGTGCCAGCAGCCGAGCGGGGGGGCCGACCTACGAGCAGTACTTC.